This TCR beta chain was captured in a study of blood T cell repertoires in COVID-19. On the study more broadly: Sites in the United States, Italy and Spain provided acute and convalescent COVID-19 samples.

As handled by the study authors: Reference gene primer amplification in the assay estimated nucleated cell counts. Sequenced by immunoSEQ multiplex PCR; TCRdb stores in-frame clones only, minus some. The DNA was the basis for D and trimming; V, J and clone size are from that table. The data show some 350,000 clones, 89% seen once. CDR1 is SGHVS, CDR2 FQNEAQ, per germline. This CDR3 is 16 amino acids long. A note on this clone: At one boundary the junction diverges from the germline segment, which might be a read error.

The chain is built from TRBV7-8 and TRBJ2-2, with 12 positions matching TRBD2. The TCR comes from a woman aged 25 to 39 with COVID-19, enrolled during active disease. The sequenced material came from peripheral blood. The chain's CDR3 is CASSLAGGVSGGELFF. CDR3 DNA: TGTGCCAGCAGCCTAGCGGGAGGGGTGTCAGGCGGGGAGCTGTTTTTT.